The present entry profiles one T cell receptor (beta chain) with its context. Its antigen remains unknown. The V end was cut by 4 bases, the J end by 2 bases, with 18 bases between. The CDR3 is made up of 16 amino acids. Germline loops: CDR1 SGHDT, CDR2 YYEEEE. Each sample yielded 90,000 to 100,000 assayed TCR templates. TCRdb's table, derived via immunoSEQ multiplex PCR, lists solely in-frame clones and lacks some. The sample yields over 85,000 clones, 92% seen once. The data were taken from a study of siplizumab effects on memory and regulatory T cells. Study-level points and caveats: A major contribution to the alloresponse seemed to be made by naive T cells, which seemed more diverse than memory cells. Alloreactive sequences traceable to unstimulated CD4+ memory cells were significantly reduced by siplizumab. Mean Treg-derived proportions of mappable alloreactive CD4+ clones were roughly 70% for siplizumab and less than 35% for controls.

Sample: CD4+ T cells sorted from blood. This receptor was taken from a human donor in good health. This rearrangement joins TRBV5-6 to TRBJ2-5; D gene uncertain. The CDR3 bases are TGTGCCAGCAGCCGATATATTGAGGAACTACAAGAGACCCAGTACTTC. Its translation is CASSRYIEELQETQYF.